This entry concerns a single T cell receptor beta chain. What it recognizes is unknown. The input for sorted-subset replicate PCRs was around 200 ng DNA, about 30,000 T cell genomes. Clones were read by immunoSEQ multiplex PCR, and TCRdb kept only the in-frame ones, dropping some. The top ten hold 0.35% to 0.45% of the sample, which has about 2.4 million clones, more than 85% seen once. The data were obtained in a study of shared clonotypes between healthy human individuals. Whole-study results and caveats: Naive subsets typically showed greater estimated richness than memory subsets. In this cohort, only blood was sampled, and tissue repertoires likely differ.

The V gene's germline CDR1 is MGHRA and CDR2 YSYEKL. The CDR3 runs 16 residues. V lost 1 base and J 4 bases, leaving 16 bases between the germline ends. Specimen: naive CD4+ T cells from PBMCs. Described subset: CD45RA+ positively selected. The receptor's source is a man aged 18 to 30 in good health. Some clones in this sample may be carry-over from other donors' samples. The V call is TRBV4-1, the J call TRBJ1-2, with D unresolved. CDR3 amino acids: CASSQGFLGSGYGYTF. CDR3 coding DNA: TGCGCCAGCAGCCAAGGATTCCTGGGCTCAGGCTATGGCTACACCTTC.